The sample holds a few counts of the clone carrying this T cell receptor (beta chain). Its target is not known. This CDR3 spans 15 amino acids. Germline CDR1 reads MDHEN; CDR2 reads SYDVKM. Unmatched junction bases numbered 6, after V lost 7 bases and J lost 8 bases. Preparation of the TCRbeta library involved a method that used unique molecular identifiers. In TCRdb, the PCR reads were re-called with MiXCR into one record per CDR3 protein. The sample shows some 600,000 distinct CDR3 sequences, 13% of them seen only once. The data stem from a study of T-cell reconstitution after alpha-beta-depleted transplantation in children. Study-level results: Roughly two months post-transplant, alpha-beta T cells reportedly originated from several hundred graft clones that had expanded. T cells produced anew were the main source of T-cell counts and diversity one year after transplant.

V is TRBV28 and J is TRBJ2-1; TRBD2 matches 15 bases. Sequencing used PBMCs, mostly from graft donor cells, obtained 360 days after TCRalphabeta/CD19-depleted stem cell transplant. This sequence was found in a male patient younger than 18 who had a stem cell transplant for acute myeloid leukemia, so the T cells may come from the graft donor. CDR3 protein: CASNLGLAGGYEQFF. DNA of the CDR3: TGTGCCAGCAACCTCGGACTAGCGGGAGGGTATGAGCAGTTCTTC.